This TCR beta chain appears in the sequencing data of a study of early T cells in non-severe SARS-CoV-2 infection. Study-level findings and limits: Sequences matched to VDJdb favored anti-spike CD8 responses, while private and CD4 specificities were missed.

TCRdb re-called the 5' RACE reads with MiXCR, one entry per CDR3 protein. The sample has 55,000 or so distinct CDR3 sequences, under 7.5% seen once. CDR1 is MNHEY, CDR2 SMNVEV, per germline (reference sequence). Trimming stripped 2 bases from V and 3 bases from J, with 13 bases between. This CDR3 has 15 amino acids. This clonotype was detected a few times. Its antigen is as yet unknown. This chain connects TRBV27 to TRBJ1-1; TRBD1 might be the D (5 bases). The sequence came from an adult who was a healthcare worker with PCR-confirmed SARS-CoV-2 infection or an uninfected control (not recorded which). The sample consisted of whole blood. The CDR3 DNA sequence: TGTGCCAGCAGTTTACTACGGGGCCGATACACTGAAGCTTTCTTT. Encoded protein: CASSLLRGRYTEAFF.